This T cell receptor (beta chain) was identified in a study of T cells in localized non-small cell lung cancer. Using immunoSEQ multiplex PCR, the repertoire was profiled, and TCRdb retains in-frame clones only, with some absent. The sample records 2,000 to 3,000 clones, 37% being singletons. Details on this clone: What it binds is unknown.

General study points: Appearing in adjacent lung were a median roughly 57 of the top 100 tumor clones. Uninvolved adjacent lung, not tumor, had the highest T cell clonality.

The CDR3 is made up of 14 amino acids. Deletions cut 1 base from V and 3 bases from J, with 9 bases between. From germline, CDR1 is KGHSH and CDR2 LQKENI. The specimen was normal lung tissue next to the tumor, collected before any cancer treatment. This sequence joins TRBV18 and TRBJ1-1; a weak D match, TRBD1 (6 bases). This clonotype originated in a woman aged 40-69 years with stage II squamous cell lung carcinoma. The CDR3 coding sequence is TGTGCCAGCTCACCACGACAGGACGACACTGAAGCTTTCTTT. Residues: CASSPRQDDTEAFF.